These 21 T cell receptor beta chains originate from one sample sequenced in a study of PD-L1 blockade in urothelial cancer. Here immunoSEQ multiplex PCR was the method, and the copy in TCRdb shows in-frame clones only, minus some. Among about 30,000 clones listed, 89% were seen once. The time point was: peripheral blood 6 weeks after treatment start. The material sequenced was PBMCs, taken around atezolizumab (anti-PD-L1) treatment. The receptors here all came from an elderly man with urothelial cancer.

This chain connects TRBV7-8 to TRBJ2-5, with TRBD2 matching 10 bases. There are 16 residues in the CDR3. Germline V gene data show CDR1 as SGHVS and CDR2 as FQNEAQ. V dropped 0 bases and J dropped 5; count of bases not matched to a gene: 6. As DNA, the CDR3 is TGTGCCAGCAGCTTAGCGGCACTAGCGGGGTTCGAGACCCAGTACTTC. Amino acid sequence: CASSLAALAGFETQYF.

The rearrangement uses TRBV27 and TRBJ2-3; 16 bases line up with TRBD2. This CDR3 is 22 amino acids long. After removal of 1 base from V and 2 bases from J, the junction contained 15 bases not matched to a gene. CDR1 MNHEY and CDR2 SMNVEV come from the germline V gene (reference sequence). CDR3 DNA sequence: TGTGCCAGCAGTTTATTTAGTATTCGTGGGACTAGCGGGAGGGGGTTCACAGATACGCAGTATTTT. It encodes CASSLFSIRGTSGRGFTDTQYF.

The CDR3 spells CASSPYTGELFF. The CDR3 DNA follows: TGTGCCAGCAGTCCCTACACCGGGGAGCTGTTTTTT. The rearrangement joins TRBV28 to TRBJ2-2; no clear D gene. CDR1 and CDR2 (germline): MDHEN, SYDVKM. V shed 5 bases and J shed 3 bases, with 4 bases lying between them. The CDR3 extends over 12 amino acids.

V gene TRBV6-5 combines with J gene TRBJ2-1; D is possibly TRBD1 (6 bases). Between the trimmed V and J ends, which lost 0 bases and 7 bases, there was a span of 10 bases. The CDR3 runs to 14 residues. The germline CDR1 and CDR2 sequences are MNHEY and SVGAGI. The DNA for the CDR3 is TGTGCCAGCAGTTACTCGGGCAGGGGTAATGAGCAGTTCTTC. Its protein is CASSYSGRGNEQFF.

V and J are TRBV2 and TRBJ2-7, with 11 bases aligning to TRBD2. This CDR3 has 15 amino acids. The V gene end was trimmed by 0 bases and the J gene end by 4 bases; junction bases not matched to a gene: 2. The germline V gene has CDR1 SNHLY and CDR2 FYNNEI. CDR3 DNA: TGTGCCAGCAGTGAAGCGGGACTAGCGGTTTACGAGCAGTACTTC. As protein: CASSEAGLAVYEQYF.

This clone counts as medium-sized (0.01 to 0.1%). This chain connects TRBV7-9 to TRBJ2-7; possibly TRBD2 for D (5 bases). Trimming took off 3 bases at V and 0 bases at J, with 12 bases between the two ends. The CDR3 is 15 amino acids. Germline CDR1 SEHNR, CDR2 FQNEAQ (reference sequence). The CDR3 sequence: CASSFRGSSSYEQYF. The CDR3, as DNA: TGTGCCAGCAGCTTCCGGGGATCGAGCTCCTACGAGCAGTACTTC.

In DNA, the CDR3 is TGCGCCAGCAGCTTCCGGGAGACCCACAGGAACACTGAAGCTTTCTTT. Residues: CASSFRETHRNTEAFF. V usage is TRBV5-1 and J usage is TRBJ1-1; D is undetermined. Deletions cut 2 bases from V and 1 base from J, with 15 bases between. This CDR3 spans 16 amino acids. Germline CDR1 reads SGHRS; CDR2 reads YFSETQ.

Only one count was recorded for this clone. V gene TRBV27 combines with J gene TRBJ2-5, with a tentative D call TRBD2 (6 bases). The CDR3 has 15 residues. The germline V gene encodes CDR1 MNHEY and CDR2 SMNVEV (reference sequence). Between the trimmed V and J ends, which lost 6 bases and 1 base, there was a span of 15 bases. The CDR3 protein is CASSQTGGAQETQYF. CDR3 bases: TGTGCCAGCAGCCAAACGGGCGGGGCCCAAGAGACCCAGTACTTC.

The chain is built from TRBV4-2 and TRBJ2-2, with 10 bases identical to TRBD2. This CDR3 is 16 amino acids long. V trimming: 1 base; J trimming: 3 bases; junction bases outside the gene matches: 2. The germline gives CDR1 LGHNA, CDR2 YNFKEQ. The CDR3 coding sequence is TGTGCCAGCAGCCAAGCGACTAGCGGGTACACCGGGGAGCTGTTTTTT. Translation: CASSQATSGYTGELFF.

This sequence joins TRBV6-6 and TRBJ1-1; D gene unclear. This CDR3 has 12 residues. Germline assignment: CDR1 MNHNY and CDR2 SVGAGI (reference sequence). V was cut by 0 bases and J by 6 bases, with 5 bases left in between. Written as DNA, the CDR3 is TGTGCCAGCAGTTACTCGTTATCTGAAGCTTTCTTT. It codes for CASSYSLSEAFF.

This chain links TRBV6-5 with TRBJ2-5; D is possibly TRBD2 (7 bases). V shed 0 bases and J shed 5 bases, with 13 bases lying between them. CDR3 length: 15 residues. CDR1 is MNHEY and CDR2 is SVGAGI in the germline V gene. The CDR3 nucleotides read TGTGCCAGCAGTTACTCGAGCAGGGGAGGGGAGACCCAGTACTTC. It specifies CASSYSSRGGETQYF.

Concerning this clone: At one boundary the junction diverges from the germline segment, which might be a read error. This CDR3 reads CASSEAGERRVF. CDR3 nucleotides: TGTGCCAGCAGTGAGGCAGGCGAAAGGAGGGTCTTC. The chain joins TRBV2 to TRBJ2-1, with D perhaps matching TRBD2 (6 bases). Germline V CDR1 and CDR2: SNHLY, FYNNEI. The CDR3 is 12 amino acids.

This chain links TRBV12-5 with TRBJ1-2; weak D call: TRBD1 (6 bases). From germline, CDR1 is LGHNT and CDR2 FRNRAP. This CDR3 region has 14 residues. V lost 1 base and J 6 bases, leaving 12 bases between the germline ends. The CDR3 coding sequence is TGTGCTAGTGGTTTGGATCGGACAGTGGATGGCTACACCTTC. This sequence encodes CASGLDRTVDGYTF.

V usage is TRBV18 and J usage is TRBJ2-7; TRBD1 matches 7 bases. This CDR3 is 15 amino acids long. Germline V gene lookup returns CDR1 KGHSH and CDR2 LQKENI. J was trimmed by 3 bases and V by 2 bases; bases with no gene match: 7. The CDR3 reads CASSPTRDSYYEQYF. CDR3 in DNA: TGTGCCAGCTCACCAACCCGGGACAGCTACTACGAGCAGTACTTC.

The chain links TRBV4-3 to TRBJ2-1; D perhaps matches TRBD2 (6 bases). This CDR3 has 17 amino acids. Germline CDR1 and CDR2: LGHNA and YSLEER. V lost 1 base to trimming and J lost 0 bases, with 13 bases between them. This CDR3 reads CASSQGLAVSSYNEQFF. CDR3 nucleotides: TGCGCCAGCAGCCAAGGATTAGCGGTTAGCTCCTACAATGAGCAGTTCTTC.

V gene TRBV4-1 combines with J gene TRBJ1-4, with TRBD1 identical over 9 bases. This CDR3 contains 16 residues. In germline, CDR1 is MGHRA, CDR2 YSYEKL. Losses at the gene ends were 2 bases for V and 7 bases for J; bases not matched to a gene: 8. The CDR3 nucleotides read TGCGCCAGCAGCCAAATGGGACAGGGTAGAGGTGAAAAACTGTTTTTT. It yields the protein CASSQMGQGRGEKLFF.

The CDR3 is CASSEWDTKETQYF. CDR3 nucleotides: TGTGCCAGCAGCGAGTGGGACACGAAAGAGACCCAGTACTTC. This chain links TRBV7-9 with TRBJ2-5, with TRBD1 as a possible D gene (6 bases). Germline V gene sequence: CDR1 SEHNR, CDR2 FQNEAQ (reference sequence). Trimming shortened V by 5 bases and J by 3 bases, and 13 bases separated the two germline ends. The CDR3 has 14 residues.

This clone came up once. This chain's CDR3 is CASSRDSSTHVLTF. CDR3 nucleotide sequence: TGTGCCAGCAGTCGGGACAGCTCTACCCACGTCCTGACTTTC. V is TRBV5-4 and J is TRBJ2-6; 7 bases fit TRBD1. Losses at the gene ends were 5 bases for V and 11 bases for J; bases not matched to a gene: 10. The CDR3 is made up of 14 amino acids. Per germline, CDR1 SGHNT and CDR2 YYREEE (reference sequence).

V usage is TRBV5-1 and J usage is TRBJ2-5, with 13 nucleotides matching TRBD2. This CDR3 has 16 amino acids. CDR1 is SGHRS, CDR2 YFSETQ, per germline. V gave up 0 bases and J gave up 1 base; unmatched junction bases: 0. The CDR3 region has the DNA TGCGCCAGCAGCTTGGGACTAGCGGGGGGCCAAGAGACCCAGTACTTC. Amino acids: CASSLGLAGGQETQYF.

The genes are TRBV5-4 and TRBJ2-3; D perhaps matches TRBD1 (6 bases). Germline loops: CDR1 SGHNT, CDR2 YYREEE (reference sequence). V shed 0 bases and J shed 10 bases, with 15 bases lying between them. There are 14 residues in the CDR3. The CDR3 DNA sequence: TGTGCCAGCAGCTTGGACAGGGCCGCGCCGGCGCAGTATTTT. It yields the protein CASSLDRAAPAQYF.

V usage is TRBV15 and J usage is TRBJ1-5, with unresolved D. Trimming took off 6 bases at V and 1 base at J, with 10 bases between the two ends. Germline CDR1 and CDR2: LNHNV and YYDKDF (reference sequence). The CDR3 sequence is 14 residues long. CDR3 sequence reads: CATSSTTSNQPQHF. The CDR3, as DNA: TGTGCCACCAGTAGCACGACCAGCAATCAGCCCCAGCATTTT. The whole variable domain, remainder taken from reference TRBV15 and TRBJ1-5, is DAMVIQNPRYQVTQFGKPVTLSCSQTLNHNVMYWYQQKSSQAPKLLFHYYDKDFNNEADTPDNFQSRRPNTSFCFLDIRSPGLGDTAMYLCATSSTTSNQPQHFGDGTRLSIL.